Following are 27 T cell receptor beta chains from one sample sequenced in a study of T cell responses to AZD1222 COVID-19 vaccine. The protocol was immunoSEQ multiplex PCR, while the TCRdb copy is restricted to in-frame clones and leaves out a portion. This table has roughly 120,000 clones, roughly 84% appearing once. The specimen comprised peripheral blood, sampled on day 0 of AZD1222 vaccination. The source is an adult in good health.

This rearrangement joins TRBV9 to TRBJ2-6; TRBD2 is a possible D gene (5 bases). V dropped 3 bases and J dropped 0 bases, with 13 bases sitting between them. CDR1 is SGDLS and CDR2 is YYNGEE in the germline V gene. CDR3 length: 17 residues. The CDR3 DNA reads as TGTGCCAGCAGCGAACGCGCGGGCGTCTCTGGGGCCAACGTCCTGACTTTC. It yields the protein CASSERAGVSGANVLTF.

The chain combines TRBV6-5 with TRBJ1-1; D remains ambiguous. V dropped 7 bases and J dropped 2 bases, with 14 bases sitting between them. CDR1 is MNHEY, CDR2 SVGAGI, per germline. There are 14 residues in the CDR3. DNA for the CDR3: TGTGCCAGCACCTTAACCGGAGATAACACTGAAGCTTTCTTT. Translated: CASTLTGDNTEAFF.

The chain recombines TRBV15 with TRBJ1-1, with D unclear. This CDR3 has 13 residues. In germline, CDR1 is LNHNV, CDR2 YYDKDF (reference sequence). Deletions cut 5 bases from V and 4 bases from J, with 11 bases between. The CDR3 DNA sequence: TGTGCCACCAGCCTATCTCGTAGCACTGAAGCTTTCTTT. Its translation: CATSLSRSTEAFF.

The gene calls are TRBV5-6 and TRBJ1-1; D unclear. The CDR3 extends over 13 amino acids. Germline V gene lookup returns CDR1 SGHDT and CDR2 YYEEEE. V was cut by 0 bases and J by 0 bases, with 3 bases left in between. The CDR3: CASSLGLNTEAFF. The DNA of the CDR3 is TGTGCCAGCAGCTTGGGGTTGAACACTGAAGCTTTCTTT.

V is TRBV2 and J is TRBJ2-1; D is possibly TRBD2 (5 bases). Germline assignment: CDR1 SNHLY and CDR2 FYNNEI. The CDR3 contains 15 residues. V lost 1 base, J lost 3 bases, and 10 bases lay in between. The CDR3 reads CASSEGSGYYNEQFF. In nucleotides, the CDR3 is TGTGCCAGCAGTGAAGGGTCGGGATACTACAATGAGCAGTTCTTC.

The rearrangement links TRBV13 to TRBJ2-7; D assignment may be TRBD1 or TRBD2 (7 bases each). The length of the CDR3 is 14 residues. Germline CDR1 reads PRHDT; CDR2 reads FYEKMQ (reference sequence). Trimming removed 6 bases at V and 4 bases at J, with 16 bases between. The CDR3 sequence is CASRLRGGEYEQYF. The CDR3 coding sequence is TGTGCCAGCAGACTCAGGGGGGGCGAATACGAGCAGTACTTC.

This chain links TRBV3-1 (or the pseudogene TRBV3-2) with TRBJ2-1; tentatively, D is TRBD1 (6 bases). Trimming took 2 bases from V and 6 from J, leaving 20 bases between them. The CDR3 covers 17 residues. The germline CDR1 and CDR2 sequences are LGHDT and YNNKEL (reference sequence). CDR3 in amino acids: CASSQYARGQFSNEQFF. The CDR3 DNA sequence: TGTGCCAGCAGCCAATATGCCCGCGGACAGTTTTCCAATGAGCAGTTCTTC.

The rearrangement joins TRBV5-8 to TRBJ2-3, with no clear D. The germline gives CDR1 SGHTS, CDR2 YDEGEE. The CDR3 extends over 13 amino acids. Trimming left V 3 bases short and J 7 bases short, with 12 bases between. The CDR3 nucleotides read TGTGCCAGCAGCTCCCCCCACTTAAATACGCAGTATTTT. Encoded protein: CASSSPHLNTQYF.

This clone was detected once. The CDR3 sequence is CASRQPGTGSPWGDTEAFF. The CDR3 DNA is TGTGCCAGCAGGCAACCAGGGACAGGGTCGCCATGGGGGGACACTGAAGCTTTCTTT. The chain joins TRBV28 to TRBJ1-1; the match to TRBD1 covers 9 bases. J was trimmed by 3 bases and V by 6 bases; bases with no gene match: 20. Germline V gene lookup returns CDR1 MDHEN and CDR2 SYDVKM. CDR3 length: 19 residues.

The chain recombines TRBV5-6 with TRBJ1-2, with 9 bases matching TRBD1. Germline CDR1 SGHDT, CDR2 YYEEEE. Trimming cost V 3 bases and J 2 bases; bases outside gene matches: 5. The CDR3 totals 15 residues. The CDR3 DNA reads TGTGCCAGCAGCTACCGGGACAGGGAGAACTATGGCTACACCTTC. As protein: CASSYRDRENYGYTF.

V gene TRBV19 combines with J gene TRBJ1-2, with unresolved D. V gave up 3 bases and J gave up 5 bases, with 16 bases separating them. CDR1 is LNHDA and CDR2 is SQIVND in the germline V gene (reference sequence). This CDR3 spans 15 amino acids. The CDR3 DNA reads TGTGCCAGTAGTATTGTTAAGACTGAACTTTATGGCTACACCTTC. Its translation: CASSIVKTELYGYTF.

V gene TRBV6-5 combines with J gene TRBJ2-7; TRBD1 matches 8 bases. The CDR3 sequence is 15 residues long. V shed 5 bases, J shed 2 bases, and the junction held 8 bases outside the gene matches. Germline assignment: CDR1 MNHEY and CDR2 SVGAGI. Written as DNA, the CDR3 is TGTGCCAGCAGTACCCGCGGGACAGGCCCCTACGAGCAGTACTTC. This codes for CASSTRGTGPYEQYF.

This chain links TRBV5-1 with TRBJ2-1; 8 bases fit TRBD2. There are 14 residues in the CDR3. The V and J ends lost 1 base and 8 bases, in that order; junction bases with no gene match: 5. Per germline, CDR1 SGHRS and CDR2 YFSETQ. The CDR3 protein is CASSLSGGGHEQFF. CDR3 DNA sequence: TGCGCCAGCAGCTTGAGCGGGGGCGGTCATGAGCAGTTCTTC.

The chain has TRBV21-1 and TRBJ2-7; the DNA was not compared with TRBD2, the D call given in the table. TRBV21-1 is a pseudogene segment. CDR3 length: 15 residues. CDR3 sequence: CASSKPPPSSHQQYF. For the CDR3, the DNA is TGTGCCAGCAGCAAACCCCCCCCCTCTAGCCACCAGCAGTACTTC.

The chain is built from TRBV9 and TRBJ2-5, with D perhaps TRBD1 (6 bases). Germline V gives CDR1 SGDLS, CDR2 YYNGEE. The CDR3 has 14 amino acids. Trimming took off 1 base at V and 4 bases at J, with 11 bases between the two ends. The CDR3 DNA follows: TGTGCCAGCAGCGTACCAGGGGTCGGAGAGACCCAGTACTTC. Encoded protein: CASSVPGVGETQYF.

The chain links TRBV5-1 to TRBJ2-1; D possibly matches TRBD1 or TRBD2 (5 bases each). V was shortened by 4 bases and J by 4 bases, with 9 bases between the two germline ends. The CDR3 length is 13 residues. Per germline, CDR1 SGHRS and CDR2 YFSETQ. This CDR3 reads CASSTGTYNEQFF. The CDR3 nucleotides read TGCGCCAGCAGCACCGGGACGTACAATGAGCAGTTCTTC.

The genes are TRBV11-2 and TRBJ1-6, with D possibly TRBD1 on 6 matching bases. CDR3 length equals 14 residues. Germline values: CDR1 SGHAT, CDR2 FQNNGV. V was clipped by 4 bases and J by 14 bases, with 18 bases between them. The CDR3 DNA is TGTGCCAGCAGCTCTCTACAGGGTGCAGGGACCCTCCACTTT. The encoded protein is CASSSLQGAGTLHF.

This chain links TRBV18 with TRBJ1-4; D is uncertain. The CDR3 runs 15 residues. V was clipped by 2 bases and J by 2 bases, with 9 bases between them. The germline gives CDR1 KGHSH, CDR2 LQKENI. CDR3: CASSPRGSTNEKLFF. DNA for the CDR3: TGTGCCAGCTCACCAAGAGGGTCGACTAATGAAAAACTGTTTTTT.

The chain links TRBV2 to TRBJ1-1; D possibly corresponds to TRBD1 (5 bases). The CDR3 length is 15 residues. V was trimmed by 2 bases and J by 4 bases, leaving 14 bases between them. Germline CDR1 and CDR2: SNHLY and FYNNEI. CDR3 amino acids: CASSESRGEFTEAFF. The CDR3 bases are TGTGCCAGCAGTGAATCGAGGGGTGAATTCACTGAAGCTTTCTTT.

This clone was seen a handful of times. The V and J genes are TRBV19 and TRBJ1-6, with D hard to call. Germline V gene sequence: CDR1 LNHDA, CDR2 SQIVND (reference sequence). CDR3 length: 17 residues. V was trimmed by 3 bases and J by 0 bases, leaving 12 bases between them. CDR3 in amino acids: CASSIAAKSSYNSPLHF. The CDR3 DNA reads TGTGCCAGTAGTATTGCTGCGAAAAGCTCCTATAATTCACCCCTCCACTTT.

This chain joins TRBV19 and TRBJ1-6; D perhaps matches TRBD1 (5 bases). The length of the CDR3 is 14 residues. CDR1 LNHDA and CDR2 SQIVND come from the germline V gene (reference sequence). The V end was cut by 4 bases, the J end by 4 bases, with 8 bases between. The CDR3 DNA follows: TGTGCCAGTAGTAAACAGGTTTATAATTCACCCCTCCACTTT. Protein product: CASSKQVYNSPLHF. Full variable domain (remainder filled in from reference TRBV19 and TRBJ1-6): DGGITQSPKYLFRKEGQNVTLSCEQNLNHDAMYWYRQDPGQGLRLIYYSQIVNDFQKGDIAEGYSVSREKKESFPLTVTSAQKNPTAFYLCASSKQVYNSPLHFGNGTRLTVT.

This clone was seen a single time. This chain connects TRBV9 to TRBJ1-5; D unresolved. Trimming shortened V by 3 bases and J by 5 bases, and 12 bases separated the two germline ends. CDR3 length: 14 residues. Germline V gene lookup returns CDR1 SGDLS and CDR2 YYNGEE. For the CDR3, the DNA is TGTGCCAGCAGCGCCATGGGGAACGATCAGCCCCAGCATTTT. The encoded protein is CASSAMGNDQPQHF.

The chain employs TRBV4-1 and TRBJ1-6; D gene ambiguous. Trimming removed 1 base at V and 4 bases at J, with 11 bases between. The CDR3 length is 16 residues. Germline V gene sequence: CDR1 MGHRA, CDR2 YSYEKL. The CDR3 DNA is TGCGCCAGCAGCCAAGGAAGAACGGGGTATAATTCACCCCTCCACTTT. This sequence encodes CASSQGRTGYNSPLHF.

This clone was picked up a small number of times. This chain joins TRBV19 and TRBJ1-5; weak D call: TRBD1 (5 bases). This CDR3 comprises 15 residues. The V and J ends lost 4 bases and 11 bases respectively, with 21 bases between them. Germline CDR1 is LNHDA and CDR2 is SQIVND (reference sequence). CDR3 sequence reads: CASSTADKGLGAQHF. DNA of the CDR3: TGTGCCAGTAGTACCGCGGACAAGGGGTTGGGGGCCCAGCATTTT.

This clone was seen ten or more times. This chain uses TRBV5-5 with TRBJ1-2; weak D call: TRBD1 (6 bases). The germline V gene has CDR1 SGHKS and CDR2 YYEKEE (reference sequence). V lost 4 bases and J lost 4, with 14 bases in between. The CDR3 has 14 residues. The CDR3 DNA follows: TGTGCCAGCAGCCCCCCGGGGGGCGGCTATGGCTACACCTTC. It is translated as CASSPPGGGYGYTF.

The gene calls are TRBV7-9 and TRBJ2-1, with TRBD1 as a possible D gene (5 bases). Trimming left V 4 bases short and J 7 bases short, with 11 bases between. From germline, CDR1 is SEHNR and CDR2 FQNEAQ (reference sequence). This CDR3 region has 13 residues. The CDR3 DNA follows: TGTGCCAGCAGCTCCAAGGGGCCGAATGAGCAGTTCTTC. This sequence encodes CASSSKGPNEQFF.

The J gene is TRBJ2-7, the V gene TRBV5-5, with 8 bases lining up with TRBD1. Unmatched junction bases numbered 17, after V lost 6 bases and J lost 6 bases. CDR1 is SGHKS, CDR2 YYEKEE, per germline (reference sequence). This CDR3 spans 16 amino acids. CDR3 coding DNA: TGTGCCAGCATCCCGAGACCCGGGACAGGAGTCCTCGAGCAGTACTTC. It yields the protein CASIPRPGTGVLEQYF.